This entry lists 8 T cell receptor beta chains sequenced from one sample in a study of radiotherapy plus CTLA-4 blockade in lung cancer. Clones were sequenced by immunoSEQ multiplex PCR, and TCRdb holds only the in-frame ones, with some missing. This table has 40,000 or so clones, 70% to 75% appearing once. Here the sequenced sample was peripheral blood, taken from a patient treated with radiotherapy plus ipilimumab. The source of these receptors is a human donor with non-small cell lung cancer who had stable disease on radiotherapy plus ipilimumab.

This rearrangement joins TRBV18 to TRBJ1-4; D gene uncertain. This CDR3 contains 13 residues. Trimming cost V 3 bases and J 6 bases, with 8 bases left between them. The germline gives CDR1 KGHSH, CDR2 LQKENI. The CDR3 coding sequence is TGTGCCAGCTCACCGGAGGCCTATGAAAAACTGTTTTTT. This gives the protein CASSPEAYEKLFF.

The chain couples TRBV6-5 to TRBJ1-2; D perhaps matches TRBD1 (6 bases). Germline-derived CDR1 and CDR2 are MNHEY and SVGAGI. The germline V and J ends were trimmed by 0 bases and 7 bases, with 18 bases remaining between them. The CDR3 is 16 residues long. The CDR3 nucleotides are TGTGCCAGCAGTTACTCGGCGATTGGGGGGGCGAGTGGCTACACCTTC. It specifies CASSYSAIGGASGYTF.

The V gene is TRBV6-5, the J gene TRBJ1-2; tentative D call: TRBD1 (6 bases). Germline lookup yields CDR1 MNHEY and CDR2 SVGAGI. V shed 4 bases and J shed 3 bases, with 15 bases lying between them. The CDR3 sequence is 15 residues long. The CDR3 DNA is TGTGCCAGCAGTTCAGGACAGCCTCGAGACTATGGCTACACCTTC. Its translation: CASSSGQPRDYGYTF.

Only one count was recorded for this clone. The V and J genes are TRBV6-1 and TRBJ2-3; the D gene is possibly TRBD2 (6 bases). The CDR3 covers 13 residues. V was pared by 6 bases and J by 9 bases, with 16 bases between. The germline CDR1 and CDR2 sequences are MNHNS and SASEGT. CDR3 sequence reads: CASSPGDLGTQYF. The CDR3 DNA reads TGTGCCAGCAGCCCGGGGGATTTGGGAACGCAGTATTTT.

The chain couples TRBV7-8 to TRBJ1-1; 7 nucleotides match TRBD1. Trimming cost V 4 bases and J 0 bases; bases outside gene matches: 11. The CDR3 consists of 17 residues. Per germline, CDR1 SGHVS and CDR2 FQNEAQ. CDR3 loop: CASSSHVGQPLNTEAFF. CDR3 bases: TGTGCCAGCAGCTCACACGTGGGACAGCCCTTGAACACTGAAGCTTTCTTT.

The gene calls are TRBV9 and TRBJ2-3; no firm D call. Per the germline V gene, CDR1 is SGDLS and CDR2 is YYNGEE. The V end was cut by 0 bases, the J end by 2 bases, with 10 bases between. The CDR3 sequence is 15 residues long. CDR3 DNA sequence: TGTGCCAGCAGCGTAGATCAGCGATCCACAGATACGCAGTATTTT. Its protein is CASSVDQRSTDTQYF.

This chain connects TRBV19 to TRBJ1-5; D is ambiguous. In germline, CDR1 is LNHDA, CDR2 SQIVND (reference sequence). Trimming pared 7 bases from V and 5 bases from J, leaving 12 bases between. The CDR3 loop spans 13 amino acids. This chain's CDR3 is CASKNSFDQPQHF. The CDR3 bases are TGTGCCAGTAAAAACAGTTTCGATCAGCCCCAGCATTTT. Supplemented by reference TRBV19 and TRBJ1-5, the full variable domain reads DGGITQSPKYLFRKEGQNVTLSCEQNLNHDAMYWYRQDPGQGLRLIYYSQIVNDFQKGDIAEGYSVSREKKESFPLTVTSAQKNPTAFYLCASKNSFDQPQHFGDGTRLSIL.

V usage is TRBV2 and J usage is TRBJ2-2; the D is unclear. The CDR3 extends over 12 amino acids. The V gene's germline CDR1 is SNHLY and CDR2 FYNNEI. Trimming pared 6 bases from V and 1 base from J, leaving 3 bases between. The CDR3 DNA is TGTGCCAGCAGCAAGAACACCGGGGAGCTGTTTTTT. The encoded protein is CASSKNTGELFF.